The source of this T cell receptor beta chain is a study of cytomegalovirus exposure and HLA in healthy donors. Concerning this clone itself: Its specificity is unknown.

General study findings and limits: Researchers reported in a later analysis that a missense DCLRE1C variant was tied to TCR beta V- and J-gene trimming. There were 150 to 200 TCR beta chains listed as cytomegalovirus-associated.

The primer mix had 60 Vbeta and 13 Jbeta primers. Clones were read by immunoSEQ multiplex PCR, and TCRdb kept only the in-frame ones, dropping some. Of about 100,000 clones in the sample, around 79% are singletons; the top ten hold 2.5% to 3.5%. The TCR comes from a woman aged 40 to 50 in good health and CMV-seronegative. What was sequenced was PBMCs.

CDR3 protein: CSSSGGDTQYF. In nucleotides, the CDR3 is TGCAGCAGTAGCGGGGGAGATACGCAGTATTTT. The chain is built from TRBV29-1 and TRBJ2-3, with TRBD2 identical over 9 bases. CDR1 is SQVTM, CDR2 ANQGSEA, per germline. V lost 8 bases and J lost 5; bases outside the gene matches: 2. CDR3 size: 11 residues.